The clone carrying this T cell receptor (beta chain) was seen more than once but under ten times. Its antigen is undetermined. The diagnostic basis comprised clinical symptoms, serum thyroxine and TRAb, thyroid ultrasound and orbital computed tomography. The source of the PBMCs was more than 9.5 ml of fresh peripheral blood. Trimming removed 3 bases from V and 1 base from J; junction bases left unmatched: 10. Germline V gene sequence: CDR1 KGHSH, CDR2 LQKENI. The CDR3 length is 19 residues. This specimen belongs to a study of T cells in Graves' hyperthyroidism and ophthalmopathy. Notes on the study in general: Also found in blood were most expanded thyroid clonotypes above 0.001. Onset of ophthalmopathy came a median approximately 6.9 months after the model predicted it.

Amplified regions were TCR beta CDR3 sequences from RNA transcripts. TCR CDR3 regions were first amplified by RT-PCR with HTBI primers. TCRdb re-called the multiplex PCR reads through MiXCR, storing one row per CDR3 protein. The sample holds hundreds of thousands of distinct CDR3 sequences, around a sixth seen once. Sequencing input: blood. This clonotype originated in a young woman with Graves' hyperthyroidism. The rearrangement joins TRBV18 to TRBJ1-5, with 12 bases that match TRBD1. This chain's CDR3 is CASSPNPGQGAWSNQPQHF. The CDR3 nucleotides are TGTGCCAGCTCACCGAATCCGGGACAGGGGGCTTGGAGCAATCAGCCCCAGCATTTT. The full variable domain, rest sourced from reference TRBV18 and TRBJ1-5, is NAGVMQNPRHLVRRRGQEARLRCSPMKGHSHVYWYRQLPEEGLKFMVYLQKENIIDESGMPKERFSAEFPKEGPSILRIQQVVRGDSAAYFCASSPNPGQGAWSNQPQHFGDGTRLSIL.